Reported below is one TCR beta chain. Antigen unknown. TCR beta CDR3 region amplification was performed from RNA transcripts. RT-PCR in the first round (using the HTBI primer set) targeted the TCR CDR3. In TCRdb, the multiplex PCR reads were re-called with MiXCR into one record per CDR3 protein. Among 550,000 to 650,000 distinct CDR3 sequences, about 14% were seen once, and the ten largest hold roughly 13%. The sample comes from a study of T cells in Graves' hyperthyroidism and ophthalmopathy. V lost 0 bases, J lost 5 bases, and 7 bases stayed unmatched. CDR3 length equals 18 residues. Germline V gene lookup returns CDR1 SGHRS and CDR2 YFSETQ. The study, taken as a whole, reports: Median prediction lead before ophthalmopathy onset was 5.5 to 7 months with the model. Peripheral blood also featured most of the thyroid clonotypes expanded above 0.001.

The chain has TRBV5-1 and TRBJ2-5, with 16 bases fitting TRBD2. This TCR derives from a woman aged 40 to 50 with Graves' hyperthyroidism. The source material was blood. As DNA, the CDR3 is TGCGCCAGCAGCTTGGGGGGGACTAGCGGGAGGGCCCAGGAGACCCAGTACTTC. Protein product: CASSLGGTSGRAQETQYF.